This passage covers 23 T cell receptor beta chains from one sample sequenced in a study of T cell responses to AZD1222 COVID-19 vaccine. The method was immunoSEQ multiplex PCR; TCRdb's version includes in-frame clones alone and lacks a portion of them. The sample has around 100,000 clones; 84% are singletons. Sample: peripheral blood, taken on day 0 of AZD1222 vaccination. The receptors here all came from an adult in good health.

This chain uses TRBV28 with TRBJ1-2; unclear D gene. V was shortened by 7 bases and J by 6 bases, with 21 bases between the two germline ends. This CDR3 has 15 residues. Germline V gene lookup returns CDR1 MDHEN and CDR2 SYDVKM. The CDR3 DNA sequence: TGTGCCAGCACCCTTACCAAATTAGGATCGGATGGCTACACCTTC. Translated: CASTLTKLGSDGYTF.

The chain is built from TRBV5-1 and TRBJ2-7; TRBD1 matches 9 bases. Trimming removed 2 bases from V and 6 bases from J; junction bases left unmatched: 3. Germline-derived CDR1 and CDR2 are SGHRS and YFSETQ. The CDR3 loop spans 13 amino acids. Here the CDR3 DNA reads TGCGCCAGCAGCTTCACAGGGGGCGGCGAGCAGTACTTC. Amino acids: CASSFTGGGEQYF.

The gene calls are TRBV7-2 and TRBJ1-2; D is unclear. With 5 bases removed from V and 8 bases from J, the gap between germline ends came to 15 bases. Germline CDR1 reads SGHTA; CDR2 reads FQGNSA. The CDR3 totals 13 residues. In DNA, the CDR3 is TGTGCCAGCAGCCCCGACCTGAACGGGGGCTACACCTTC. As protein: CASSPDLNGGYTF.

This sequence joins TRBV6-5 and TRBJ1-5; 7 nucleotides agree with TRBD1. The germline CDR1 and CDR2 sequences are MNHEY and SVGAGI. Trimming cost V 5 bases and J 4 bases; bases outside gene matches: 5. The CDR3 runs 14 residues. CDR3 sequence reads: CASSPSTGNQPQHF. CDR3 DNA: TGTGCCAGCAGTCCTTCGACAGGGAATCAGCCCCAGCATTTT.

The V gene is TRBV27, the J gene TRBJ2-7; the D gene is possibly TRBD1 (5 bases). V lost 6 bases and J lost 0, with 12 bases in between. CDR1 MNHEY and CDR2 SMNVEV come from the germline V gene (reference sequence). This CDR3 is 14 amino acids long. The CDR3 nucleotides read TGTGCCAGCAGCCGACAGAGTTACTCCTACGAGCAGTACTTC. It specifies CASSRQSYSYEQYF.

V and J are TRBV28 and TRBJ1-4; D might be TRBD1 (5 bases). Per the germline V gene, CDR1 is MDHEN and CDR2 is SYDVKM. V was shortened by 3 bases and J by 4 bases, with 15 bases between the two germline ends. This CDR3 has 16 residues. CDR3 region: CASSFSGGGNNEKLFF. CDR3 nucleotide sequence: TGTGCCAGCAGTTTCTCCGGTGGGGGGAATAATGAAAAACTGTTTTTT.

This clone appeared once. The rearrangement links TRBV2 to TRBJ1-5, with a possible D match to TRBD1 (6 bases). Germline CDR1 reads SNHLY; CDR2 reads FYNNEI. The CDR3 totals 18 residues. Between the trimmed V and J ends, which lost 4 bases and 4 bases, there was a span of 23 bases. DNA for the CDR3: TGTGCCAGCAGTGGTGGCCTTATGTCAGGGGTTTTTAATCAGCCCCAGCATTTT. Amino acids: CASSGGLMSGVFNQPQHF.

The chain carries TRBV6-5 and TRBJ1-1; 8 positions match TRBD1. Germline values: CDR1 MNHEY, CDR2 SVGAGI. CDR3 length: 15 residues. After removal of 4 bases from V and 0 bases from J, the junction contained 4 bases not matched to a gene. CDR3 in amino acids: CASSSRQGMNTEAFF. CDR3 sequence (DNA): TGTGCCAGCAGTTCGCGACAGGGGATGAACACTGAAGCTTTCTTT.

The chain couples TRBV5-1 to TRBJ1-4; no reliable D call. There are 15 residues in the CDR3. The germline CDR1 and CDR2 sequences are SGHRS and YFSETQ. Trimming left V 0 bases short and J 0 bases short, with 6 bases between. The DNA of the CDR3 is TGCGCCAGCAGCTTGGCGGCAGCAACTAATGAAAAACTGTTTTTT. Residues: CASSLAAATNEKLFF.

The CDR3 loop is CASSYGGASGGEQYF. DNA for the CDR3: TGTGCCAGCAGTTACGGAGGGGCCTCAGGGGGCGAGCAGTACTTC. This chain joins TRBV6-5 and TRBJ2-7; D is possibly TRBD1 (7 bases). Per germline, CDR1 MNHEY and CDR2 SVGAGI. Trimming pared 2 bases from V and 6 bases from J, leaving 17 bases between. CDR3 length equals 15 residues.

The rearrangement joins TRBV6-1 to TRBJ2-5, with a tentative D call TRBD2 (7 bases). Germline-derived CDR1 and CDR2 are MNHNS and SASEGT. The CDR3 is 15 amino acids. V dropped 1 base and J dropped 2 bases, with 11 bases sitting between them. The CDR3 region has the DNA TGTGCCAGCAGTGAAGAGAGGGGGGGACAAGAGACCCAGTACTTC. This translates into CASSEERGGQETQYF.

The V gene is TRBV6-5, the J gene TRBJ2-7, with D possibly matching TRBD1 (6 bases). The CDR3 is 14 residues long. Trimming cost V 6 bases and J 6 bases, with 18 bases left between them. The germline gives CDR1 MNHEY, CDR2 SVGAGI. The CDR3 DNA is TGTGCCAGCAGACTCGGGGACATTAACCCCGAGCAGTACTTC. Its protein product is CASRLGDINPEQYF.

The J gene is TRBJ2-1, the V gene TRBV5-4; TRBD2 is a possible D gene (5 bases). The CDR3 length is 16 residues. Trimming took 4 bases from V and 6 from J, leaving 20 bases between them. Germline V gives CDR1 SGHNT, CDR2 YYREEE (reference sequence). Written as DNA, the CDR3 is TGTGCCAGCAGCCAAGGCTCCGGACGCCGGGGCAATGAGCAGTTCTTC. Amino acids: CASSQGSGRRGNEQFF.

CDR3 bases: TGCGCCAGCAGCCAAGGACAGGGCCGTATAAGCTATGGCTACACCTTC. Translation gives CASSQGQGRISYGYTF. This rearrangement joins TRBV4-1 to TRBJ1-2; 7 nucleotides align to TRBD1. The CDR3 runs to 16 residues. Losses at the gene ends were 1 base for V and 4 bases for J; bases not matched to a gene: 9. The germline V gene encodes CDR1 MGHRA and CDR2 YSYEKL.

The chain combines TRBV28 with TRBJ2-4, with a possible D match to TRBD1 (6 bases). V was shortened by 6 bases and J by 2 bases, with 14 bases between the two germline ends. The germline V gene has CDR1 MDHEN and CDR2 SYDVKM. CDR3 length: 15 amino acids. The CDR3 sequence is CASSSPGTPKNIQYF. DNA of the CDR3: TGTGCCAGCAGCTCCCCCGGGACACCCAAAAACATTCAGTACTTC.

This clone has a single count. V and J are TRBV7-9 and TRBJ2-5; 13 nucleotides agree with TRBD2. The CDR3 is 17 amino acids. V was clipped by 4 bases and J by 7 bases; unmatched bases: 12. CDR1 SEHNR and CDR2 FQNEAQ come from the germline V gene (reference sequence). This chain's CDR3 is CASSSRGGLAGLVTQYF. The CDR3 nucleotides are TGTGCCAGCAGCTCCAGAGGGGGACTAGCGGGATTGGTGACCCAGTACTTC.

The V gene is TRBV9, the J gene TRBJ1-4; perhaps TRBD1 as D (5 bases). CDR1 and CDR2 from the germline V gene are SGDLS and YYNGEE. V shed 0 bases and J shed 8 bases, with 14 bases lying between them. The CDR3 runs to 15 residues. This chain's CDR3 is CASSVEGGDREKLFF. CDR3 nucleotides: TGTGCCAGCAGCGTAGAGGGTGGTGACAGAGAAAAACTGTTTTTT.

The CDR3 DNA is TGTGCCAGCAGTTTTATAGGTCGTATAGAAACCTATGGCTACACCTTC. Protein sequence: CASSFIGRIETYGYTF. V usage is TRBV28 and J usage is TRBJ1-2; D not certain. V was clipped by 3 bases and J by 4 bases, with 18 bases between them. CDR1 and CDR2 from the germline V gene are MDHEN and SYDVKM. The CDR3 loop spans 16 amino acids.

V gene TRBV11-1 combines with J gene TRBJ2-1; 12 bases map to TRBD2. V shed 6 bases, J shed 3 bases, and the junction held 3 bases outside the gene matches. The CDR3 totals 15 residues. Germline values: CDR1 SGHAT, CDR2 FQDESV (reference sequence). This chain's CDR3 is CASSPTSGSYNEQFF. The CDR3 DNA is TGTGCCAGCAGTCCGACTAGCGGGAGCTACAATGAGCAGTTCTTC.

V is TRBV19 and J is TRBJ1-5; the D gene is possibly TRBD1 (5 bases). This CDR3 is 17 amino acids long. Deletions cut 2 bases from V and 3 bases from J, with 17 bases between. Germline-derived CDR1 and CDR2 are LNHDA and SQIVND (reference sequence). CDR3: CASSIPRDFLNNQPQHF. CDR3 coding DNA: TGTGCCAGTAGTATACCCCGGGACTTCCTGAACAATCAGCCCCAGCATTTT.

This clone was found a few times. V is TRBV28 and J is TRBJ2-1; a possible D gene is TRBD1 (5 bases). The CDR3 covers 15 residues. With 6 bases removed from V and 9 bases from J, the gap between germline ends came to 21 bases. From germline, CDR1 is MDHEN and CDR2 SYDVKM. DNA for the CDR3: TGTGCCAGCAGCGTGCCGGTTGGGGCTGAGGTTGAGCAGTTCTTC. Its translation: CASSVPVGAEVEQFF.

Points on this clone: A read error may produce the germline difference seen at one junction end. This chain connects TRBV7-7 to TRBJ2-1; 9 bases are a match to TRBD2. The CDR3 loop spans 15 amino acids. Per the germline V gene, CDR1 is SSHAT and CDR2 is FNYEAQ (reference sequence). CDR3 amino acids: CASSLTAGGRNEQFF. DNA for the CDR3: TGTGCTAGCAGCTTAACAGCGGGGGGACGGAATGAGCAGTTCTTC.

The V and J genes are TRBV11-2 and TRBJ2-1; tentative D call: TRBD1 (6 bases). V was clipped by 5 bases and J by 10 bases, with 18 bases between them. Germline assignment: CDR1 SGHAT and CDR2 FQNNGV. The CDR3 is 14 amino acids. For the CDR3, the DNA is TGTGCCAGCAGCCGGGGACACCCAAGGGGCGAGCAGTTCTTC. Protein product: CASSRGHPRGEQFF.